This T cell receptor (beta chain) was found in a study of T cell repertoires in cytomegalovirus infection. About the study: In public TCR beta signatures, there were indications of both CMV infection and matching HLA type. Study-wide results and caveats: The ex vivo response showed dominance by HLA-C-restricted CMV-specific TCR beta clonotypes.

This clonotype came up many times. Its antigen is unidentified. TCRdb re-called the reads with MiXCR, one entry per CDR3 protein. This table has around 300,000 distinct CDR3 sequences, over 7.5% appearing once. The CDR3 extends over 14 amino acids. V dropped 6 bases and J dropped 5; count of bases not matched to a gene: 5. The TCR was taken from a human donor in good health (CMV status not recorded). Some clones in this sample may be carry-over from other donors' samples. This sequence joins TRBV12-3 or TRBV12-4 and TRBJ1-4; TRBD1 aligns across 8 bases. Sequencing was performed on PBMCs. In DNA, the CDR3 is TGTGCCAGCAGGAGGGACAGGCCAAATGAAAAACTGTTTTTT. Amino acids: CASRRDRPNEKLFF.